This T cell receptor beta chain stems from a study of neoadjuvant anti-PD-1 for oral cavity cancer. In the study overall: Most patients had three to four biweekly doses of 3 mg/kg nivolumab before resection. General study results and limits: With a few patients per group, TCR findings need larger cohorts. Pretreatment Treg/Th17 ratio correlated inversely with post-treatment tumor clonality.

V lost 6 bases to trimming and J lost 7 bases, with 14 bases between them. CDR1 SNHLY and CDR2 FYNNEI come from the germline V gene. This CDR3 has 13 residues. Time point here: after neoadjuvant nivolumab, at surgical resection. The protocol was immunoSEQ multiplex PCR, while the TCRdb copy is restricted to in-frame clones and leaves out a portion. This sample has approximately 12,000 clones, with about 70% found just once. On this clone itself: No antigen is known for it.

The J gene is TRBJ2-3, the V gene TRBV2; tentative D call: TRBD1 (5 bases). This TCR was sampled from a person between 40 and 80 years old with oral cavity squamous cell carcinoma. The sample here was PBMCs, taken after nivolumab (anti-PD-1) treatment. CDR3 nucleotide sequence: TGTGCCAGCAGGGTATTTCAGGGATATACGCAGTATTTT. Residues: CASRVFQGYTQYF.